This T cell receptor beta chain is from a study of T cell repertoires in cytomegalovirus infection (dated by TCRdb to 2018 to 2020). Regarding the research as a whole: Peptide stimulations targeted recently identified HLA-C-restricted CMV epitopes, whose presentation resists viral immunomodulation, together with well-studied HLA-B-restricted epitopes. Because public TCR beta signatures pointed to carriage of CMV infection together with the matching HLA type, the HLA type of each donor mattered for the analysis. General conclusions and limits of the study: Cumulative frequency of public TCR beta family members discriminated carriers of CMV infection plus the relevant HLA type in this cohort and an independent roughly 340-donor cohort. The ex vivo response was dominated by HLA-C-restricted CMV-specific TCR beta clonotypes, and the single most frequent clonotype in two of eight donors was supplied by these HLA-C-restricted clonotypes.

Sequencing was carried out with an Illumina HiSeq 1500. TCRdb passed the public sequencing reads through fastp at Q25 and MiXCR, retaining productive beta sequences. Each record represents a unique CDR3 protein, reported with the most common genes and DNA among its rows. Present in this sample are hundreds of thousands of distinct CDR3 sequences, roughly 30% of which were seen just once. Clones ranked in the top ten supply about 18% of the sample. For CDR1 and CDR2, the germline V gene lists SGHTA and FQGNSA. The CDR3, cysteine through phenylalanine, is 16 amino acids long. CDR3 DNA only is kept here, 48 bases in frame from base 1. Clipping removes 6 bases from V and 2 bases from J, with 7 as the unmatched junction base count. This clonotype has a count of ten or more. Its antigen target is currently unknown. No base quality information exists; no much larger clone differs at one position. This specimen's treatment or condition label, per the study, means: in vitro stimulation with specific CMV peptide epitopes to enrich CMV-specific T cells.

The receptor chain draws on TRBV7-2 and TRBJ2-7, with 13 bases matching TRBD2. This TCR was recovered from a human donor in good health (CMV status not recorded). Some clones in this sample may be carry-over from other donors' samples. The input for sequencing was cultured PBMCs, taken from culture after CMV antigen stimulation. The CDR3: CASSSGTSGVPYEQYF. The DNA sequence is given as TGTGCCAGCAGTTCCGGGACTAGCGGGGTCCCCTACGAGCAGTACTTC.